Included here is one T cell receptor beta chain sequence, with context. The CDR3 runs 13 residues. Unmatched junction bases numbered 2, after V lost 9 bases and J lost 5 bases. Germline CDR1 and CDR2: LNHNV and YYDKDF (reference sequence). This sample is part of a study of T-cell reconstitution after alpha-beta-depleted transplantation in children. Unique molecular identifiers were used to barcode this TCRbeta library. TCRdb reprocessed the PCR reads with MiXCR, giving one entry per CDR3 protein. The data show about 350,000 distinct CDR3 sequences, roughly 15% seen once. The TCR was taken from a male patient aged 2 to 10 who had a stem cell transplant for acute lymphoblastic leukemia, so the T cells may come from the graft donor. Sequences were derived from PBMCs, mostly from graft donor cells, sampled 360 days after TCRalphabeta/CD19-depleted stem cell transplant. The chain recombines TRBV15 with TRBJ2-1, with TRBD2 identical over 12 bases. The CDR3 spells CATRTSGDNEQFF. The CDR3 bases are TGTGCCACGAGGACTAGCGGGGACAATGAGCAGTTCTTC.